This T cell receptor (beta chain) is from a study of liver allograft versus peripheral blood T cells. Overall study context: Comparative analysis was performed on T cell receptor repertoires from transplanted livers and from recipients' peripheral blood.

Study-level points and caveats: Reportedly, the T cell receptor repertoires present inside liver allografts differed from those in peripheral blood.

Trimming took 0 bases from V and 0 from J, leaving 9 bases between them. Germline CDR1 and CDR2: SGHNT and YYREEE (reference sequence). The CDR3 is 15 residues long. This clonotype was observed a handful of times. Its antigen is undetermined. A single record per CDR3 protein comes from TCRdb applying MiXCR to the reads. The repertoire has 8,500 to 14,000 distinct CDR3 sequences, 20% to 25% of them found once; the top ten carry more than 1.5%. V and J are TRBV5-4 and TRBJ1-2; weak D call: TRBD1 (5 bases). This TCR derives from a human patient who had a liver transplant. Some T cells here may be from the graft donor. The CDR3: CASSLAGGANYGYTF. DNA for the CDR3: TGTGCCAGCAGCTTGGCCGGGGGAGCTAACTATGGCTACACCTTC.